Below, 25 T cell receptor beta chains from the same sample are listed, as sequenced in a study of T-cell memory formation after mild COVID-19. One entry per CDR3 protein results from TCRdb running MiXCR on the 5' RACE reads. The sample lists approximately 340,000 distinct CDR3 sequences; approximately 15% were seen once. The sequenced sample was PBMCs or a T cell subset sorted from them (not recorded which). These receptor sequences come from a man younger than 30 who had mild COVID-19 (a few samples of this study predate the infection). Cell type and time point are not known.

The chain uses TRBV7-2 and TRBJ2-3, with TRBD1 matching over 9 bases. V trimming: 1 base; J trimming: 5 bases; junction bases outside the gene matches: 4. Germline CDR1 and CDR2: SGHTA and FQGNSA. This CDR3 has 15 amino acids. The CDR3 nucleotides are TGTGCCAGCAGCTTAGAGCACAGGGGGCAAGATACGCAGTATTTT. Residues: CASSLEHRGQDTQYF.

This clonotype has a handful of counts. This rearrangement joins TRBV27 to TRBJ2-7, with TRBD1 matching 8 bases. This CDR3 has 14 amino acids. Germline trimming cut 6 bases from V and 6 bases from J; bases unmatched to any gene: 10. Germline-derived CDR1 and CDR2 are MNHEY and SMNVEV (reference sequence). The CDR3 DNA sequence: TGTGCCAGCAGATACAGGGGGTACCTCTCCGAGCAGTACGTC. Amino acids: CASRYRGYLSEQYV.

This clonotype was seen more than once but under ten times. V gene TRBV6-6 combines with J gene TRBJ2-2; weak D call: TRBD1 (6 bases). V was shortened by 6 bases and J by 6 bases, with 14 bases between the two germline ends. CDR1 and CDR2 (germline): MNHNY, SVGAGI (reference sequence). This CDR3 has 14 amino acids. The DNA for the CDR3 is TGTGCCAGCAGAGTACGAACAGGGCCCGGGGAGCTGTTTTTT. Translation gives CASRVRTGPGELFF.

This clonotype was seen a few times. This chain joins TRBV20-1 and TRBJ2-2; perhaps TRBD1 as D (6 bases). Germline lookup yields CDR1 DFQATT and CDR2 SNEGSKA (reference sequence). The CDR3 spans 14 residues. Deletions cut 4 bases from V and 3 bases from J, with 12 bases between. CDR3 amino acids: CSANKGVDTGELFF. The CDR3 DNA reads TGCAGTGCTAATAAGGGGGTGGACACCGGGGAGCTGTTTTTT.

The gene calls are TRBV7-2 and TRBJ1-1; D perhaps matches TRBD1 (6 bases). Trimming removed 3 bases at V and 4 bases at J, with 15 bases between. The CDR3 is 15 amino acids. The V gene's germline CDR1 is SGHTA and CDR2 FQGNSA. CDR3 sequence reads: CASSFGPRGSTEAFF. The CDR3, as DNA: TGTGCCAGCAGCTTTGGCCCCAGGGGATCCACTGAAGCTTTCTTT.

The sample holds a few counts of this clonotype. The rearrangement joins TRBV7-2 to TRBJ1-1, with 10 positions matching TRBD1. V shed 4 bases, J shed 6 bases, and the junction held 5 bases outside the gene matches. CDR3 size: 14 residues. The germline V gene encodes CDR1 SGHTA and CDR2 FQGNSA. CDR3: CASSSGTGDPEAFF. DNA for the CDR3: TGTGCCAGCAGCTCCGGGACAGGGGACCCTGAAGCTTTCTTT. The entire variable domain, with the rest obtained from reference TRBV7-2 and TRBJ1-1, is as follows: GAGVSQSPSNKVTEKGKDVELRCDPISGHTALYWYRQSLGQGLEFLIYFQGNSAPDKSGLPSDRFSAERTGGSVSTLTIQRTQQEDSAVYLCASSSGTGDPEAFFGQGTRLTVV.

The genes are TRBV7-9 and TRBJ1-1, with a weak D call TRBD1 (5 bases). The length of the CDR3 is 12 residues. Germline V CDR1 and CDR2: SEHNR, FQNEAQ (reference sequence). V lost 5 bases and J lost 6, with 10 bases in between. CDR3 DNA: TGTGCCAGCAGCCCAGGGTCGGCTGAAGCTTTCTTT. Protein sequence: CASSPGSAEAFF.

The rearrangement links TRBV9 to TRBJ1-5; D possibly corresponds to TRBD1 (6 bases). Germline CDR1 is SGDLS and CDR2 is YYNGEE. V was clipped by 0 bases and J by 3 bases, with 10 bases between them. This CDR3 contains 15 residues. As DNA, the CDR3 is TGTGCCAGCAGCGTAGGAGGGGGTGACAATCAGCCCCAGCATTTT. Its translation: CASSVGGGDNQPQHF.

The chain links TRBV25-1 to TRBJ1-6; TRBD1 matches 10 bases. The CDR3 totals 15 residues. Germline V gene data show CDR1 as MGHDK and CDR2 as SYGVNS. V was clipped by 2 bases and J by 7 bases; unmatched bases: 2. CDR3: CASSEGQGVNSPLHF. CDR3 nucleotides: TGTGCCAGCAGTGAAGGACAGGGGGTGAATTCACCCCTCCACTTT.

The V and J genes are TRBV20-1 and TRBJ1-3; D unresolved. The CDR3 covers 15 residues. CDR1 DFQATT and CDR2 SNEGSKA come from the germline V gene (reference sequence). V lost 1 base, J lost 0 bases, and 10 bases lay in between. The CDR3 coding sequence is TGCAGTGCTAGAGGCGGCAGTTTCTCTGGAAACACCATATATTTT. This gives the protein CSARGGSFSGNTIYF.

This clonotype was found a few times. The J gene is TRBJ2-5, the V gene TRBV12-3 or TRBV12-4; D is uncertain. This CDR3 has 12 amino acids. V shed 5 bases and J shed 3 bases, with 7 bases lying between them. CDR3 sequence: CASSSLEETQYF. The CDR3 DNA is TGTGCCAGCAGTAGCCTGGAAGAGACCCAGTACTTC.

This clonotype has a handful of counts. The CDR3 DNA follows: TGTGCCAGCAGCTTAGCGTCTTACTTGAACACTGAAGCTTTCTTT. The encoded protein is CASSLASYLNTEAFF. The J gene is TRBJ1-1, the V gene TRBV7-2; D uncertain. CDR1 and CDR2 from the germline V gene are SGHTA and FQGNSA. The length of the CDR3 is 15 residues. The V end lost 0 bases, the J end lost 0 bases, and 8 bases lay between the germline ends.

The CDR3 loop reads CASSLSGINYGYTF. In DNA, the CDR3 is TGTGCCAGCAGTTTGTCGGGGATTAACTATGGCTACACCTTC. The chain links TRBV27 to TRBJ1-2; D is undetermined. CDR3 size: 14 residues. The germline V gene has CDR1 MNHEY and CDR2 SMNVEV (reference sequence). Trimming removed 3 bases from V and 1 base from J, with 9 bases in between.

This clonotype came up a few times. The chain employs TRBV7-2 and TRBJ1-2; perhaps TRBD1 as D (6 bases). The CDR3 runs to 13 residues. Deletions cut 8 bases from V and 4 bases from J, with 14 bases between. Germline lookup yields CDR1 SGHTA and CDR2 FQGNSA. The CDR3 loop is CASEAGGLYGYTF. The CDR3 coding sequence is TGTGCCAGCGAGGCCGGGGGGCTCTATGGCTACACCTTC. Full variable domain (rest looked up from reference TRBV7-2 and TRBJ1-2): GAGVSQSPSNKVTEKGKDVELRCDPISGHTALYWYRQSLGQGLEFLIYFQGNSAPDKSGLPSDRFSAERTGGSVSTLTIQRTQQEDSAVYLCASEAGGLYGYTFGSGTRLTVV.

V is TRBV29-1 and J is TRBJ2-3, with D maybe TRBD1 (5 bases). From germline, CDR1 is SQVTM and CDR2 ANQGSEA. Trimming left V 8 bases short and J 1 base short, with 10 bases between. This CDR3 spans 12 amino acids. CDR3 coding DNA: TGCAGCTTGGGGCAGGGCACAGATACGCAGTATTTT. Encoded protein: CSLGQGTDTQYF.

This clonotype has a handful of counts. The chain combines TRBV11-1 with TRBJ2-7; no definite D call. Germline values: CDR1 SGHAT, CDR2 FQDESV (reference sequence). The CDR3 is 14 residues long. With 2 bases removed from V and 0 bases from J, the gap between germline ends came to 8 bases. For the CDR3, the DNA is TGTGCCAGCAGCTTAAGCCCAGGCTCCTACGAGCAGTACTTC. Amino acid sequence: CASSLSPGSYEQYF. Complete variable domain (other parts from reference TRBV11-1 and TRBJ2-7): EAEVAQSPRYKITEKSQAVAFWCDPISGHATLYWYRQILGQGPELLVQFQDESVVDDSQLPKDRFSAERLKGVDSTLKIQPAELGDSAMYLCASSLSPGSYEQYFGPGTRLTVT.

This clonotype was recorded a few times. This sequence joins TRBV4-1 and TRBJ2-1; D is undetermined. This CDR3 region has 15 residues. Trimming took off 2 bases at V and 0 bases at J, with 8 bases between the two ends. Germline assignment: CDR1 MGHRA and CDR2 YSYEKL. The CDR3 DNA is TGCGCCAGCAGCCAATCAACGGGCTCCTACAATGAGCAGTTCTTC. Translation gives CASSQSTGSYNEQFF.

This clonotype was observed many times. The chain combines TRBV12-3 or TRBV12-4 with TRBJ2-7, with TRBD2 matching over 8 bases. V lost 6 bases to trimming and J lost 6 bases; unmatched junction nucleotides: 4. The CDR3 sequence is 12 residues long. CDR3 sequence (DNA): TGTGCCAGCAGCCCGGGAGGGGGCGAGCAGTACGTC. Translation gives CASSPGGGEQYV.

This clonotype was counted between two and nine times. The chain uses TRBV5-1 and TRBJ1-4; possible D gene TRBD1, 5 bases. The CDR3 has 15 residues. V lost 3 bases to trimming and J lost 5 bases, with 14 bases between them. The germline CDR1 and CDR2 sequences are SGHRS and YFSETQ. The CDR3 spells CASSYTGTGNEKLFF. CDR3 DNA sequence: TGCGCCAGCAGCTACACCGGGACTGGAAATGAAAAACTGTTTTTT.

This clonotype has just a few counts. The chain uses TRBV12-3 or TRBV12-4 and TRBJ1-5; TRBD1 might be the D (6 bases). The length of the CDR3 is 15 residues. V lost 1 base to trimming and J lost 6 bases, with 13 bases between them. The CDR3 coding sequence is TGTGCCAGCAGTTTAGACAGGGTACCGGGTCAGCCCCAGCATTTT. It specifies CASSLDRVPGQPQHF.

This chain uses TRBV7-6 with TRBJ1-4; perhaps TRBD1 as D (5 bases). The CDR3 consists of 19 residues. V lost 2 bases and J 7 bases, leaving 26 bases between the germline ends. The germline V gene has CDR1 SGHVS and CDR2 FNYEAQ. The CDR3, as DNA: TGTGCCAGCAGCTTACTCGACAGAAACCCATCTGACTGGGGTGAAAAACTGTTTTTT. This translates into CASSLLDRNPSDWGEKLFF.

V is TRBV5-1 and J is TRBJ2-7, with 11 bases matching TRBD2. The CDR3 length is 14 residues. The germline CDR1 and CDR2 sequences are SGHRS and YFSETQ. The V gene end was trimmed by 4 bases and the J gene end by 8 bases; junction bases not matched to a gene: 8. CDR3 residues: CASSGGLAGLQQYF. The CDR3 DNA sequence: TGCGCCAGCAGCGGAGGACTAGCGGGCCTCCAGCAGTACTTC.

This chain links TRBV4-2 with TRBJ1-2, with D hard to call. The germline V and J ends were trimmed by 0 bases and 8 bases, with 16 bases remaining between them. This CDR3 has 15 residues. CDR1 LGHNA and CDR2 YNFKEQ come from the germline V gene. The CDR3 DNA reads TGTGCCAGCAGCCAAGATCCCAGGTACGGGGTCGGCTACACCTTC. It is translated as CASSQDPRYGVGYTF.

This clonotype was seen only a few times. The chain joins TRBV4-2 to TRBJ1-1; TRBD1 matches 7 bases. The V and J ends lost 0 bases and 6 bases, in that order; junction bases with no gene match: 4. The germline V gene has CDR1 LGHNA and CDR2 YNFKEQ. This CDR3 region has 14 residues. CDR3 region: CASSQDGGQPEAFF. As DNA, the CDR3 is TGTGCCAGCAGCCAAGATGGGGGACAGCCTGAAGCTTTCTTT.

This chain links TRBV10-3 with TRBJ1-5; D may be TRBD1 (6 bases). This CDR3 has 14 residues. V lost 6 bases to trimming and J lost 2 bases, with 11 bases between them. CDR1 and CDR2 from the germline V gene are ENHRY and SYGVKD. The CDR3 sequence is CAISGAGGNQPQHF. The DNA of the CDR3 is TGTGCCATCAGCGGGGCAGGGGGCAATCAGCCCCAGCATTTT.